Presented here are 10 T cell receptor beta chains from one specimen sequenced in a study of blood T cell repertoires in COVID-19. The assay was immunoSEQ multiplex PCR, and TCRdb's table has in-frame clones only and misses some. The sample yields approximately 480,000 clones, roughly 87% seen once. The sequenced sample was PBMCs or T cells enriched from blood (not recorded which). These receptors all come from a woman aged 18-29 years who had recovered from COVID-19.

The CDR3 DNA reads TGTGCCACCAGCAGAGAGGCTAGCGGGGTCACAGATACGCAGTATTTT. Translated: CATSREASGVTDTQYF. The chain couples TRBV15 to TRBJ2-3; 9 positions agree with TRBD2. This CDR3 is 16 amino acids long. Germline V gene data show CDR1 as LNHNV and CDR2 as YYDKDF (reference sequence). Unmatched junction bases numbered 3, after V lost 0 bases and J lost 2 bases.

This clone came up once. The chain uses TRBV6-5 and TRBJ2-7, with 8 bases identical to TRBD1. Trimming cost V 6 bases and J 6 bases; bases outside gene matches: 4. The germline V gene encodes CDR1 MNHEY and CDR2 SVGAGI. This CDR3 is 12 amino acids long. The CDR3 bases are TGTGCCAGCAGGTCAGGACAGGGCGAGCAGTACTTC. Protein sequence: CASRSGQGEQYF.

V usage is TRBV6-4 and J usage is TRBJ1-1, with TRBD1 identical over 8 bases. Trimming removed 10 bases from V and 3 bases from J; junction bases left unmatched: 28. The CDR3 extends over 20 amino acids. CDR1 and CDR2 (germline): MRHNA, SNTAGT. CDR3 nucleotides: TGTGCCATTAGCCGTCAAGCCTCGGACAGGGTTGTACCTCCGTACACTGAAGCTTTCTTT. Translating gives CAISRQASDRVVPPYTEAFF.

J is TRBJ2-6 and V is TRBV10-3; D may be TRBD1 (5 bases). Germline CDR1 is ENHRY and CDR2 is SYGVKD. Trimming shortened V by 6 bases and J by 1 base, and 7 bases separated the two germline ends. The CDR3 is made up of 14 amino acids. Here the CDR3 reads CAIRAGSGANVLTF. DNA for the CDR3: TGTGCCATCAGGGCAGGGTCTGGGGCCAACGTCCTGACTTTC.

This chain links TRBV15 with TRBJ2-4; 7 bases line up with TRBD1. V lost 5 bases, J lost 3 bases, and 10 bases stayed unmatched. The CDR3 sequence is 16 residues long. Germline lookup yields CDR1 LNHNV and CDR2 YYDKDF (reference sequence). The CDR3 DNA reads as TGTGCCACCAGCGGGGGTTCAGGGGGAAACAAAAACATTCAGTACTTC. Its protein is CATSGGSGGNKNIQYF.

V is TRBV28 and J is TRBJ2-7; 8 bases agree with TRBD2. The germline CDR1 and CDR2 sequences are MDHEN and SYDVKM. The junction had 6 bases not matched to a gene; V was cut back by 6 bases and J by 2 bases. The CDR3 spans 14 residues. CDR3 nucleotide sequence: TGTGCCAGCAGCCGACTAGCGCCTACCTACGAGCAGTACTTC. Translating it yields CASSRLAPTYEQYF.

This clone was seen a handful of times. This sequence joins TRBV19 and TRBJ2-1, with 7 bases matching TRBD1. V lost 5 bases to trimming and J lost 8 bases; unmatched junction nucleotides: 9. Germline V gene lookup returns CDR1 LNHDA and CDR2 SQIVND (reference sequence). The CDR3 loop spans 14 amino acids. The CDR3 DNA reads TGTGCCAGTAGTTCCTCCCACAGGGGTGATGAGCAGTTCTTC. Protein product: CASSSSHRGDEQFF. The full variable domain, with the rest looked up from reference TRBV19 and TRBJ2-1, is DGGITQSPKYLFRKEGQNVTLSCEQNLNHDAMYWYRQDPGQGLRLIYYSQIVNDFQKGDIAEGYSVSREKKESFPLTVTSAQKNPTAFYLCASSSSHRGDEQFFGPGTRLTVL.

The J gene is TRBJ1-2, the V gene TRBV10-2; D unresolved. CDR1 WSHSY and CDR2 SAAADI come from the germline V gene. V was shortened by 4 bases and J by 5 bases, with 5 bases between the two germline ends. This CDR3 spans 11 amino acids. DNA of the CDR3: TGCGCCAGCAGTGGAGCGTATGGCTACACCTTC. It encodes CASSGAYGYTF.

This clone was picked up one time. The chain couples TRBV12-5 to TRBJ1-2; D perhaps matches TRBD1 (6 bases). Germline assignment: CDR1 LGHNT and CDR2 FRNRAP. V lost 8 bases to trimming and J lost 6 bases, with 16 bases between them. The CDR3 sequence is 13 residues long. CDR3 sequence (DNA): TGTGCTAGTTACAGGGCTGTTGGGGATGGCTACACCTTC. This translates into CASYRAVGDGYTF.

The rearrangement joins TRBV5-6 to TRBJ1-1; no reliable D call. The CDR3 is made up of 14 amino acids. Germline V lookup: CDR1 SGHDT, CDR2 YYEEEE. The V gene lost 1 base and the J gene lost 4 bases, with 11 bases spanning the gap. The CDR3 DNA follows: TGTGCCAGCAGCTTGTCCGGGTTTACCACTGAAGCTTTCTTT. Its translation: CASSLSGFTTEAFF.